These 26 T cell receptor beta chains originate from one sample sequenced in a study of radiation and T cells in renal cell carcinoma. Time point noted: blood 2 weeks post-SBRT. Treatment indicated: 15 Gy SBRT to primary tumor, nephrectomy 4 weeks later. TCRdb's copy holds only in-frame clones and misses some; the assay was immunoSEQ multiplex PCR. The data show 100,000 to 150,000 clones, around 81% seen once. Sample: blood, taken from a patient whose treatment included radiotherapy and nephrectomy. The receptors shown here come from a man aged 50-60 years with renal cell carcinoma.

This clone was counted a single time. Here the CDR3 reads CASSELVEQFF. The DNA for the CDR3 is TGTGCCAGCAGTGAACTAGTTGAGCAGTTCTTC. The V and J genes are TRBV2 and TRBJ2-1; no firm D call. The CDR3 is 11 amino acids. The V gene lost 2 bases and the J gene lost 9 bases, with 5 bases spanning the gap. CDR1 is SNHLY, CDR2 FYNNEI, per germline. Complete variable domain (other parts from reference TRBV2 and TRBJ2-1): EPEVTQTPSHQVTQMGQEVILRCVPISNHLYFYWYRQILGQKVEFLVSFYNNEISEKSEIFDDQFSVERPDGSNFTLKIRSTKLEDSAMYFCASSELVEQFFGPGTRLTVL.

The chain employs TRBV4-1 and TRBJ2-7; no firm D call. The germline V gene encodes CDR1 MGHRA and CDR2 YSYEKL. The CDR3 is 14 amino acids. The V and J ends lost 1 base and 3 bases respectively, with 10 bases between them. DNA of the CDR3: TGCGCCAGCAGCCAAGGTCCGGCAGGCTACGAGCAGTACTTC. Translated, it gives CASSQGPAGYEQYF.

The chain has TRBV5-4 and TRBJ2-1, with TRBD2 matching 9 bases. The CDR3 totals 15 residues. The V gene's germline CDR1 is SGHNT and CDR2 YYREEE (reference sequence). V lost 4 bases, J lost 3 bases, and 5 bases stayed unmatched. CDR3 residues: CASSRAGGSYNEQFF. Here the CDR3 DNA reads TGTGCCAGCAGCCGTGCGGGGGGGAGCTACAATGAGCAGTTCTTC.

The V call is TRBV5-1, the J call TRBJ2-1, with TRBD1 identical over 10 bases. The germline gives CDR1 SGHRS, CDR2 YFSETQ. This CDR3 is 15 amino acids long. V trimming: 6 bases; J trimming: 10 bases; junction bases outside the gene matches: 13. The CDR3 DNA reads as TGCGCCAGCATTCAACAACGACAGGGGGCGGGAGAGCAGTTCTTC. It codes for CASIQQRQGAGEQFF.

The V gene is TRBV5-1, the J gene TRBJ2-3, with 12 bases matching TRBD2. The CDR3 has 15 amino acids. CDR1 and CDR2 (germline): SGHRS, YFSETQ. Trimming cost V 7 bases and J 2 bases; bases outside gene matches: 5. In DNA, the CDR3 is TGCGCCAGCCGGACTAGCGGGACAAACACAGATACGCAGTATTTT. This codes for CASRTSGTNTDTQYF.

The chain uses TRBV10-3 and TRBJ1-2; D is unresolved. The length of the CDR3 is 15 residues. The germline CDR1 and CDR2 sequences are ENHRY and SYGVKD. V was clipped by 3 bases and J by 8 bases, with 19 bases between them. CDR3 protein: CAISEGQAISSGYTF. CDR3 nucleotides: TGTGCCATCAGTGAAGGTCAGGCGATCTCGAGCGGCTACACCTTC.

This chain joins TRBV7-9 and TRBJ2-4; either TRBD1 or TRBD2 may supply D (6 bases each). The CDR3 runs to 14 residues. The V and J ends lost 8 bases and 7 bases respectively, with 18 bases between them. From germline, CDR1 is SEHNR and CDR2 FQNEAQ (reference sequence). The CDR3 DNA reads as TGTGCCAGCGGTCGGGGGACAACGGGGAACATTCAGTACTTC. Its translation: CASGRGTTGNIQYF.

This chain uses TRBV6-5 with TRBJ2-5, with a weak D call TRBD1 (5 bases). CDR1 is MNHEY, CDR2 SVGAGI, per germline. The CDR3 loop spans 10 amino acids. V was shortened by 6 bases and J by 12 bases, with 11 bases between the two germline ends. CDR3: CASRKGVEYF. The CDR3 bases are TGTGCCAGCAGGAAAGGGGTGGAGTACTTC.

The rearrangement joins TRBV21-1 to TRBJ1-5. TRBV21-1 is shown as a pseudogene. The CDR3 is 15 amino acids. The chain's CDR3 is CAEVPSQDNDQPQHF. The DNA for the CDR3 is TGTGCCGAGGTACCATCTCAAGATAACGATCAGCCCCAGCATTTT.

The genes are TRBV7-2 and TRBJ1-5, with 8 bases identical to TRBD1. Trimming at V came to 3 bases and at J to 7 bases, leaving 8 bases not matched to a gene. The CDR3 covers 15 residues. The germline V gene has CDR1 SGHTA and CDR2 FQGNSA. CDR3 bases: TGTGCCAGCAGCTTTCTGTCAGGGGGCCGCCAGCCCCAGCATTTT. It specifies CASSFLSGGRQPQHF.

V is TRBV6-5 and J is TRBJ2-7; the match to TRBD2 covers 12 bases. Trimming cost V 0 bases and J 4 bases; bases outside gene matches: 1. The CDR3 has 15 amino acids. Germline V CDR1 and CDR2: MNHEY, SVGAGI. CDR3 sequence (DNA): TGTGCCAGCAGTTACTCCACTAGCGGGAGGTACGAGCAGTACTTC. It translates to CASSYSTSGRYEQYF.

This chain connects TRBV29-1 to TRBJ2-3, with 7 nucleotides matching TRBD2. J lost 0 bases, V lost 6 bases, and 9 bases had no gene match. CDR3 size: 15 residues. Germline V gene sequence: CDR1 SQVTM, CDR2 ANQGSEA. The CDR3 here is CSVPRGEGSTDTQYF. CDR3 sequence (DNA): TGCAGCGTCCCGAGAGGGGAGGGGAGCACAGATACGCAGTATTTT.

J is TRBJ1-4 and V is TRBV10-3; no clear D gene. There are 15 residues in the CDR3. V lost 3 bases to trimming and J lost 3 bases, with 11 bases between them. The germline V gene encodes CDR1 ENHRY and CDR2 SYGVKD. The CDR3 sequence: CAISDSAKPNEKLFF. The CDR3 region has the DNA TGTGCCATCAGTGACAGTGCGAAACCTAATGAAAAACTGTTTTTT.

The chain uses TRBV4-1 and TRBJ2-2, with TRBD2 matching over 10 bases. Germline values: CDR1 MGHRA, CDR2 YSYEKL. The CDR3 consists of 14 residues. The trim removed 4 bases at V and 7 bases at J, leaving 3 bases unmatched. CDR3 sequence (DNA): TGCGCCAGCAGCCTATCTAGCGGGAGCGGGGAGCTGTTTTTT. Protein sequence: CASSLSSGSGELFF.

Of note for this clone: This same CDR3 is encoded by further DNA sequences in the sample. In DNA, the CDR3 is TGTGCCAGCAGCTTAGTTGAGGGACGGGGCTACACCTTC. Its protein is CASSLVEGRGYTF. The rearrangement joins TRBV7-9 to TRBJ1-2; weak D call: TRBD1 (5 bases). Germline values: CDR1 SEHNR, CDR2 FQNEAQ (reference sequence). The V end was cut by 1 base, the J end by 8 bases, with 11 bases between. This CDR3 comprises 13 residues.

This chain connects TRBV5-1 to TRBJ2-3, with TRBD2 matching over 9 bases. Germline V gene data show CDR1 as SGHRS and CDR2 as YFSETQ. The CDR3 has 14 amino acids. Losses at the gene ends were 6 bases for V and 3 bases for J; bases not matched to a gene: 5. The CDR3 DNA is TGCGCCAGCAATAGCGGGAGAGGGACAGATACGCAGTATTTT. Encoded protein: CASNSGRGTDTQYF.

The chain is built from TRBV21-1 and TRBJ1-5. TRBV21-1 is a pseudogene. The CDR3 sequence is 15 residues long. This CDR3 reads CASSKGGTANQPQHF. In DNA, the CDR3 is TGTGCCAGCAGCAAAGGCGGGACCGCCAATCAGCCCCAGCATTTT.

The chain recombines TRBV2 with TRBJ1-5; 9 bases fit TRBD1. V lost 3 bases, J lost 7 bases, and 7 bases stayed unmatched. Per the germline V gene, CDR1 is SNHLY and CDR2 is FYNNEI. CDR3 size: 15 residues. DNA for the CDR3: TGTGCCAGCAGTGAGAGGACAGGGGCAGAACAGCCCCAGCATTTT. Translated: CASSERTGAEQPQHF.

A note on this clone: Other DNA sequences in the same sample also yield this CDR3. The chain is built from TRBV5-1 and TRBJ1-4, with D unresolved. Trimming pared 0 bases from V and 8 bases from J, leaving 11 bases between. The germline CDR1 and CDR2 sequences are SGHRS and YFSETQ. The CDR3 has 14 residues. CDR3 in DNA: TGCGCCAGCAGCTTGGTGGGAGCAGGAGAAAAACTGTTTTTT. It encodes CASSLVGAGEKLFF.

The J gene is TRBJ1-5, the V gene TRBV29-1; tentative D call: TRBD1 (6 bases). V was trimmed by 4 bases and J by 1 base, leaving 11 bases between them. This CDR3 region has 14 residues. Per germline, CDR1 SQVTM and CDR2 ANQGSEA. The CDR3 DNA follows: TGCAGCGTTGTTGTGCAGGGGAGCAATCAGCCCCAGCATTTT. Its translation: CSVVVQGSNQPQHF.

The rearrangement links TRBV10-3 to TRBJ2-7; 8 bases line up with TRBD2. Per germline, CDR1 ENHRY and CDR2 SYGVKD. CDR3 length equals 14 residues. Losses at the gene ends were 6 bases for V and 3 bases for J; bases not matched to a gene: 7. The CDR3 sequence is CAISGLAGLYEQYF. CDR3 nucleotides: TGTGCCATCAGCGGACTAGCAGGACTCTACGAGCAGTACTTC.

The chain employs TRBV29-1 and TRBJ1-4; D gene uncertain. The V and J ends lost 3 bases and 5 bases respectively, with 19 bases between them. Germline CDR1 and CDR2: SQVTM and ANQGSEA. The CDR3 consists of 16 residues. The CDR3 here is CSVDSSLDGSNEKLFF. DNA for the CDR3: TGCAGCGTTGATTCCAGCCTTGACGGCTCAAATGAAAAACTGTTTTTT. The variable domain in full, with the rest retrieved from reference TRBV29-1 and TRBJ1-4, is SAVISQKPSRDICQRGTSLTIQCQVDSQVTMMFWYRQQPGQSLTLIATANQGSEATYESGFVIDKFPISRPNLTFSTLTVSNMSPEDSSIYLCSVDSSLDGSNEKLFFGSGTQLSVL.

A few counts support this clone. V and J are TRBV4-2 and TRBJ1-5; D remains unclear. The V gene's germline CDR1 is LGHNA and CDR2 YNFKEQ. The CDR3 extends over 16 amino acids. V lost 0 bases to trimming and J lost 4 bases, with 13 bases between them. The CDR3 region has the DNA TGTGCCAGCAGCCAAGATAAGGCCAGTCGGAATCAGCCCCAGCATTTT. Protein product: CASSQDKASRNQPQHF.

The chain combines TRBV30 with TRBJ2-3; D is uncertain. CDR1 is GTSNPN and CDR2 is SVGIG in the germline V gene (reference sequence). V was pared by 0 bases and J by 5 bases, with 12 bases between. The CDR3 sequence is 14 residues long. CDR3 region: CAWSVKTGRDTQYF. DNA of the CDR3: TGTGCCTGGAGTGTAAAGACCGGCAGAGATACGCAGTATTTT.

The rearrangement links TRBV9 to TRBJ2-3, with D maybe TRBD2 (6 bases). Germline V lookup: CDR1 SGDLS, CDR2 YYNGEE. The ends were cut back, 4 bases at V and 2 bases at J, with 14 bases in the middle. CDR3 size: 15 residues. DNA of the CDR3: TGTGCCAGCAGCCCCCGACTAGGATTCACAGATACGCAGTATTTT. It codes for CASSPRLGFTDTQYF.

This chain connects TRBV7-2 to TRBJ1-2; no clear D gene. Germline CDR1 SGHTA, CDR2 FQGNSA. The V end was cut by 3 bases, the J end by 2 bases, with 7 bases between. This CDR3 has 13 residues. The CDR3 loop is CASSLEPNYGYTF. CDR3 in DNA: TGTGCCAGCAGCTTGGAACCGAACTATGGCTACACCTTC.